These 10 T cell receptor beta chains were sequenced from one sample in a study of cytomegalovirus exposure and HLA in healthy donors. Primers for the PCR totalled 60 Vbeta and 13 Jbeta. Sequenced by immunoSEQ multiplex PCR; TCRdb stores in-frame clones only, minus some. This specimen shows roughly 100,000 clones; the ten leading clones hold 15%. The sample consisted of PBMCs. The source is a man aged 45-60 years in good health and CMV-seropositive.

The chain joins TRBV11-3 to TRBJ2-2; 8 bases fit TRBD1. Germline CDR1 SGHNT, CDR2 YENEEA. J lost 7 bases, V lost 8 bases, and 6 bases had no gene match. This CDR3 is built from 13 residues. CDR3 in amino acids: CASFPTGGGELFF. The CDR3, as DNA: TGTGCCAGCTTCCCAACAGGGGGCGGGGAGCTGTTTTTT.

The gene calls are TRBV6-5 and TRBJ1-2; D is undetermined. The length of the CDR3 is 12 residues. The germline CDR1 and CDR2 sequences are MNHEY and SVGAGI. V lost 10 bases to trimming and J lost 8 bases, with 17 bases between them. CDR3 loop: CATARAGTGYTF. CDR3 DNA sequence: TGTGCCACCGCCAGAGCGGGCACGGGCTACACCTTC.

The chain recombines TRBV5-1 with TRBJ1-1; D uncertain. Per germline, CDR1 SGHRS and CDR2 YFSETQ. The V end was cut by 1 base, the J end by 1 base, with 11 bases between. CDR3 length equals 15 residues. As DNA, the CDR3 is TGCGCCAGCAGCTTGTGGGCGGGCTCGAACACTGAAGCTTTCTTT. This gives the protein CASSLWAGSNTEAFF. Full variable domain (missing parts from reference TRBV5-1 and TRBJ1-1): KAGVTQTPRYLIKTRGQQVTLSCSPISGHRSVSWYQQTPGQGLQFLFEYFSETQRNKGNFPGRFSGRQFSNSRSEMNVSTLELGDSALYLCASSLWAGSNTEAFFGQGTRLTVV.

CDR3 protein: CASSLGGVAYNEQFF. DNA for the CDR3: TGCGCCAGCAGCTTGGGGGGGGTGGCCTACAATGAGCAGTTCTTC. This rearrangement joins TRBV5-1 to TRBJ2-1, with D possibly TRBD2 on 6 matching bases. The CDR3 runs to 15 residues. The V end lost 0 bases, the J end lost 2 bases, and 9 bases lay between the germline ends. Germline CDR1 reads SGHRS; CDR2 reads YFSETQ.

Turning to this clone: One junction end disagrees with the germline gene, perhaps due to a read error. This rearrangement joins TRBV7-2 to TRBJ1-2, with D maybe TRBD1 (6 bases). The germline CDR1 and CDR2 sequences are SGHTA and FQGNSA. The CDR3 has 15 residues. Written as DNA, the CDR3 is TGTGCCAGCAGCTTAGGGGGGGGCACCGCCTATGGCCACACCTTC. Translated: CASSLGGGTAYGHTF.

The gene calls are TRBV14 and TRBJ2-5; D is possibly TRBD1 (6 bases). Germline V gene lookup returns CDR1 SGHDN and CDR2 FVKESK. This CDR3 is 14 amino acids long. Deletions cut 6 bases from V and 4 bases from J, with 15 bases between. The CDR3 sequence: CASSSWGQGETQYF. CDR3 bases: TGTGCCAGCAGTTCTTGGGGGCAGGGAGAGACCCAGTACTTC.

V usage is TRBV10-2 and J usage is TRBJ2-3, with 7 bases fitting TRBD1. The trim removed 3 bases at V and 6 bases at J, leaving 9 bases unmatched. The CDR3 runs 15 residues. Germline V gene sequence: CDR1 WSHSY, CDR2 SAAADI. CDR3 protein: CASSEGGQGVDTQYF. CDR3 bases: TGCGCCAGCAGTGAAGGTGGGCAGGGGGTGGATACGCAGTATTTT.

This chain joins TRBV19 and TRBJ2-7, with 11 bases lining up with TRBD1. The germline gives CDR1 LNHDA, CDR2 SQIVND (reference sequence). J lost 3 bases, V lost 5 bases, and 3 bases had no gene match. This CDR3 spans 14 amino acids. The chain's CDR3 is CASSPGQGGYEQYF. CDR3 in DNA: TGTGCCAGTAGTCCGGGACAGGGGGGCTACGAGCAGTACTTC.

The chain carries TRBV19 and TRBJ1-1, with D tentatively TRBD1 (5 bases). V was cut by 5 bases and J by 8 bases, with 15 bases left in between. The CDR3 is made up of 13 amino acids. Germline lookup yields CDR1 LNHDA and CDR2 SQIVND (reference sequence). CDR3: CASSFRDRAEAFF. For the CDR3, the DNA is TGTGCCAGTAGTTTCAGGGATCGGGCAGAAGCTTTCTTT.

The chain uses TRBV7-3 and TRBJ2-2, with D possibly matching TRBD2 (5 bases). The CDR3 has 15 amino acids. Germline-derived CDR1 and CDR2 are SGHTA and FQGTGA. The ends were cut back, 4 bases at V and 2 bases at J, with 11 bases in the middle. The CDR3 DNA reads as TGTGCCAGCAGCTGGGAATCGGGAAACACCGGGGAGCTGTTTTTT. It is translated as CASSWESGNTGELFF.